Listed below are T cell receptor beta chains from one sample, sequenced in a study of blood T cells in healthy people across ages. TCRdb processed the 5' RACE reads anew with MiXCR; each CDR3 protein has one entry. The sample contains roughly 2 million distinct CDR3 sequences, less than 50% of which appear only once. Sequenced input: blood. The receptors here all came from a woman aged 35 to 49 in good health. The CDR3 runs from the conserved cysteine through the conserved F or W. A D gene is named only where the DNA matches it firmly. Clone size is shown for a subset of rows, as once, few, many or a class of expanded clone.

v_gene: TRBV27; j_gene: TRBJ2-7; abundance: -; len: 17; d_gene: -; CDR3nt: TGTGCCAGCAGTTTAAGTCGAGGGACGGGCTCCTACAATGAGCAGTACTTC; CDR3aa: CASSLSRGTGSYNEQYF
v_gene: TRBV6-2/TRBV6-3; j_gene: TRBJ1-5; abundance: -; len: 12; d_gene: -; CDR3nt: TGTGCCAGCGGCGGTTTTTATCAGCCCCAGCATTTT; CDR3aa: CASGGFYQPQHF
v_gene: TRBV7-9; j_gene: TRBJ2-7; abundance: few; len: 15; d_gene: -; CDR3nt: TGTGCCAGCAGCTACGACACCACTAGCTCCTACGAGCAGTACTTC; CDR3aa: CASSYDTTSSYEQYF
v_gene: TRBV9; j_gene: TRBJ2-1; abundance: -; len: 15; d_gene: TRBD1; CDR3nt: TGTGCCAGCAGCGTAGTGGGGACAGGGGGGAGTGAGCAGTTCTTC; CDR3aa: CASSVVGTGGSEQFF
v_gene: TRBV29-1; j_gene: TRBJ2-3; abundance: -; len: 13; d_gene: -; CDR3nt: TGCAGCGTCTCGGGACTCTACACAGATACGCAGTATTTT; CDR3aa: CSVSGLYTDTQYF
v_gene: TRBV20-1; j_gene: TRBJ2-5; abundance: few; len: 11; d_gene: -; CDR3nt: TGCAGTGTAGGAGAGAGGGAGACCCAGTACTTC; CDR3aa: CSVGERETQYF
v_gene: TRBV10-3; j_gene: TRBJ2-3; abundance: few; len: 14; d_gene: -; CDR3nt: TGTGCCATCAGTGAGGGGCTAGCAACAGATACGCAGTATTTT; CDR3aa: CAISEGLATDTQYF
v_gene: TRBV7-6; j_gene: TRBJ2-7; abundance: -; len: 15; d_gene: TRBD1; CDR3nt: TGTGCCAGCAGCCCCGGGACAGGGTACACCTACGAGCAGTACTTC; CDR3aa: CASSPGTGYTYEQYF
v_gene: TRBV20-1; j_gene: TRBJ2-3; abundance: -; len: 15; d_gene: TRBD1; CDR3nt: TGCAGTGCTAGAGATCCGGGACAGGGGGCAGATACGCAGTATTTT; CDR3aa: CSARDPGQGADTQYF
v_gene: TRBV15; j_gene: TRBJ2-3; abundance: -; len: 15; d_gene: TRBD2; CDR3nt: TGTGCCACCAGCGGGGGACTAGCGGGGGCAGATACGCAGTATTTT; CDR3aa: CATSGGLAGADTQYF
v_gene: TRBV5-6; j_gene: TRBJ2-1; abundance: few; len: 13; d_gene: -; CDR3nt: TGTGCCAGCAGCTTGGGTCACCAGAATGAGCAGTTCTTC; CDR3aa: CASSLGHQNEQFF
v_gene: TRBV4-3; j_gene: TRBJ2-2; abundance: -; len: 14; d_gene: -; CDR3nt: TGCGCCAGCAGCCTCCGGGGAACGTCCGGGGAGCTGTTTTTT; CDR3aa: CASSLRGTSGELFF
v_gene: TRBV15; j_gene: TRBJ2-1; abundance: once; len: 19; d_gene: TRBD1; CDR3nt: TGTGCCACCAGCAGAGGCCGGGGTGATGGGGGACAGAACTTATACGAGCAGTTCTTC; CDR3aa: CATSRGRGDGGQNLYEQFF
v_gene: TRBV20-1; j_gene: TRBJ1-2; abundance: few; len: 14; d_gene: TRBD1; CDR3nt: TGCAGTGCTAGAGTAGAGGACAGGGGGCACGGCTACACCTTC; CDR3aa: CSARVEDRGHGYTF
v_gene: TRBV4-2; j_gene: TRBJ1-5; abundance: -; len: 14; d_gene: -; CDR3nt: TGTGCCAGCAGCTTCGGCAGGGGCGATCAGCCCCAGCATTTT; CDR3aa: CASSFGRGDQPQHF
v_gene: TRBV27; j_gene: TRBJ2-5; abundance: -; len: 14; d_gene: -; CDR3nt: TGTGCCAGCAGTTTAGAGTCTAGGGAAGAGACCCAGTACTTC; CDR3aa: CASSLESREETQYF
v_gene: TRBV6-2/TRBV6-3; j_gene: TRBJ1-1; abundance: -; len: 15; d_gene: -; CDR3nt: TGTGCCAGCAGTTACACCGCAGGACCGAACACTGAAGCTTTCTTT; CDR3aa: CASSYTAGPNTEAFF
v_gene: TRBV2; j_gene: TRBJ1-4; abundance: -; len: 16; d_gene: -; CDR3nt: TGTGCCAGCAGATACACCTTGACAGCCCGGGATGAAAAACTGTTTTTT; CDR3aa: CASRYTLTARDEKLFF
v_gene: TRBV5-1; j_gene: TRBJ2-1; abundance: -; len: 14; d_gene: -; CDR3nt: TGCGCCAGCAGCCGGGGGGCCGATCGCGATGAGCAGTTCTTC; CDR3aa: CASSRGADRDEQFF
v_gene: TRBV6-5; j_gene: TRBJ2-3; abundance: -; len: 17; d_gene: -; CDR3nt: TGTGCCAGCAGTTCGGCCCCGGGGGCCCTTAGCACAGATACGCAGTATTTT; CDR3aa: CASSSAPGALSTDTQYF
v_gene: TRBV4-1; j_gene: TRBJ1-2; abundance: -; len: 17; d_gene: -; CDR3nt: TGCGCCAGCAGCCAAGACGCCCTCACGGGGACTAACTATGGCTACACCTTC; CDR3aa: CASSQDALTGTNYGYTF
v_gene: TRBV4-1; j_gene: TRBJ2-7; abundance: few; len: 16; d_gene: TRBD2; CDR3nt: TGCGCCAGCAGCCAAGTGATGGGCGGGGGGGCTTACGAGCAGTACTTC; CDR3aa: CASSQVMGGGAYEQYF
v_gene: TRBV5-1; j_gene: TRBJ1-2; abundance: once; len: 16; d_gene: TRBD1; CDR3nt: TGCGCCAGCAGCGCGGGGACAGGGGGCCCCTTAGATGGCTACACCTTC; CDR3aa: CASSAGTGGPLDGYTF
v_gene: TRBV3-1; j_gene: TRBJ1-4; abundance: -; len: 14; d_gene: -; CDR3nt: TGTGCCAGCAGCCCGACAGCCAGGGGCGAAAAACTGTTTTTT; CDR3aa: CASSPTARGEKLFF
v_gene: TRBV9; j_gene: TRBJ2-6; abundance: few; len: 17; d_gene: TRBD1; CDR3nt: TGTGCCAGCAGCGCCGGGGACAGGGGTACTGGGGCCAACGTCCTGACTTTC; CDR3aa: CASSAGDRGTGANVLTF
v_gene: TRBV28; j_gene: TRBJ2-5; abundance: -; len: 15; d_gene: TRBD1; CDR3nt: TGTGCCAGCGCAGGGGGACAGGGATCTCGAGAGACCCAGTACTTC; CDR3aa: CASAGGQGSRETQYF
v_gene: TRBV20-1; j_gene: TRBJ2-1; abundance: few; len: 16; d_gene: TRBD2; CDR3nt: TGCAGTGCTAGAGGGGAACCGGGACTAGCGATTTTTGAGCAGTTCTTC; CDR3aa: CSARGEPGLAIFEQFF
v_gene: TRBV7-3; j_gene: TRBJ2-4; abundance: -; len: 13; d_gene: -; CDR3nt: TGTGCCAGCAGCCCTTACGGGGAAAACATTCAGTACTTC; CDR3aa: CASSPYGENIQYF
v_gene: TRBV6-5; j_gene: TRBJ2-2; abundance: -; len: 15; d_gene: -; CDR3nt: TGTGCCAGCAGCCGAGGGGCGGCGAACACCGGGGAGCTGTTTTTT; CDR3aa: CASSRGAANTGELFF
v_gene: TRBV7-9; j_gene: TRBJ2-5; abundance: -; len: 13; d_gene: -; CDR3nt: TGTGCCAGCAGCACCGCGCTACAAGAGACCCAGTACTTC; CDR3aa: CASSTALQETQYF
v_gene: TRBV27; j_gene: TRBJ2-4; abundance: -; len: 16; d_gene: -; CDR3nt: TGTGCCAGCAGTCCCCTAGTAGATGGAACCAAAAACATTCAGTACTTC; CDR3aa: CASSPLVDGTKNIQYF
v_gene: TRBV29-1; j_gene: TRBJ2-4; abundance: many; len: 13; d_gene: -; CDR3nt: TGCAGCGTCACCGGGGGGCCGTCGGACATTCAGTACTTC; CDR3aa: CSVTGGPSDIQYF
v_gene: TRBV10-3; j_gene: TRBJ2-7; abundance: few; len: 14; d_gene: -; CDR3nt: TGTGCCATCAGCCGGGGGATGAGGGCTGTCGAGCAGTACTTC; CDR3aa: CAISRGMRAVEQYF
v_gene: TRBV6-2/TRBV6-3; j_gene: TRBJ1-5; abundance: -; len: 14; d_gene: -; CDR3nt: TGTGCCAGCAGCAGGGTGGGCGCTAATCAGCCCCAGCATTTT; CDR3aa: CASSRVGANQPQHF
v_gene: TRBV12-3/TRBV12-4; j_gene: TRBJ2-5; abundance: once; len: 16; d_gene: TRBD1; CDR3nt: TGTGCCAGCAGTCTAAGGACAGGGGTCAAACAAGAGACCCAGTACTTC; CDR3aa: CASSLRTGVKQETQYF
v_gene: TRBV7-2; j_gene: TRBJ2-1; abundance: few; len: 13; d_gene: -; CDR3nt: TGTGCCAGCAGCGCCAACAGGTTAAATGAGCAGTTCTTC; CDR3aa: CASSANRLNEQFF
v_gene: TRBV20-1; j_gene: TRBJ1-2; abundance: -; len: 19; d_gene: TRBD1; CDR3nt: TGCAGTGCTAGAGCTGGGCCAGGGGGGTTTCCCGGTCGTAACTATGGCTACACCTTC; CDR3aa: CSARAGPGGFPGRNYGYTF
v_gene: TRBV7-2; j_gene: TRBJ2-1; abundance: -; len: 18; d_gene: TRBD2; CDR3nt: TGTGCCAGCAGCTTAGATCAGTTAGCGGGGGGGTTTAGGAATGAGCAGTTCTTC; CDR3aa: CASSLDQLAGGFRNEQFF
v_gene: TRBV29-1; j_gene: TRBJ2-1; abundance: few; len: 13; d_gene: -; CDR3nt: TGCAGCGTGACAGGGGAGGGCTACAATGAGCAGTTCTTC; CDR3aa: CSVTGEGYNEQFF
v_gene: TRBV29-1; j_gene: TRBJ2-3; abundance: few; len: 16; d_gene: TRBD1; CDR3nt: TGCAGCGTCTCGGGATCGGACAGGGCAATGGCAGATACGCAGTATTTT; CDR3aa: CSVSGSDRAMADTQYF
v_gene: TRBV6-2/TRBV6-3; j_gene: TRBJ2-5; abundance: -; len: 14; d_gene: -; CDR3nt: TGTGCCAGCAGTTACTCGCCTTCCGGGGGTGAGCAGTACTTC; CDR3aa: CASSYSPSGGEQYF
v_gene: TRBV9; j_gene: TRBJ2-7; abundance: -; len: 13; d_gene: -; CDR3nt: TGTGCCAGCAGCGTAGAGGCGGGGTACGAGCAGTACTTC; CDR3aa: CASSVEAGYEQYF
v_gene: TRBV6-5; j_gene: TRBJ2-6; abundance: few; len: 17; d_gene: TRBD1; CDR3nt: TGTGCCAGCAGTTACTCGAACAGGGGGCATGGGGCCAACGTCCTGACTTTC; CDR3aa: CASSYSNRGHGANVLTF
v_gene: TRBV28; j_gene: TRBJ2-3; abundance: -; len: 13; d_gene: -; CDR3nt: TGTGCCAGCATCTTATTCGTGGGAGATACGCAGTATTTT; CDR3aa: CASILFVGDTQYF
v_gene: TRBV6-5; j_gene: TRBJ1-5; abundance: -; len: 15; d_gene: -; CDR3nt: TGTGCCAGCAGTTACGCCTCTGGTGGCAATCAGCCCCAGCATTTT; CDR3aa: CASSYASGGNQPQHF
v_gene: TRBV20-1; j_gene: TRBJ2-1; abundance: many; len: 15; d_gene: -; CDR3nt: TGCAGTGCTAGAGCGGAGGGGGGCTCCTACAATGAGCAGTTCTTC; CDR3aa: CSARAEGGSYNEQFF
v_gene: TRBV4-2; j_gene: TRBJ1-5; abundance: -; len: 15; d_gene: -; CDR3nt: TGTGCCAGCAGCCAAGATGATAGCGCAGATCAGCCCCAGCATTTT; CDR3aa: CASSQDDSADQPQHF
v_gene: TRBV29-1; j_gene: TRBJ2-7; abundance: few; len: 15; d_gene: TRBD1; CDR3nt: TGCAGCGTGGGGGGAGGGACAGGGGAGTCCTACGAGCAGTACTTC; CDR3aa: CSVGGGTGESYEQYF
v_gene: TRBV12-3/TRBV12-4; j_gene: TRBJ1-5; abundance: few; len: 14; d_gene: TRBD1; CDR3nt: TGTGCCAGCAGGTCAACAGGGGACAATCAGCCCCAGCATTTT; CDR3aa: CASRSTGDNQPQHF
v_gene: TRBV7-9; j_gene: TRBJ2-1; abundance: -; len: 12; d_gene: -; CDR3nt: TGTGCCAGCAGCTTAGTCTCCTATGAGCAGTTCTTC; CDR3aa: CASSLVSYEQFF
v_gene: TRBV5-1; j_gene: TRBJ2-5; abundance: -; len: 15; d_gene: -; CDR3nt: TGCGCCAGCACCTGGGACGGTGGTCTCCAGGAGACCCAGTACTTC; CDR3aa: CASTWDGGLQETQYF